These T cell receptor beta chains were read from a single sample in a study of blood T cell repertoires in COVID-19. Using immunoSEQ multiplex PCR, the repertoire was profiled, and TCRdb retains in-frame clones only, with some absent. The repertoire consists of about 480,000 clones, with 75% to 90% occurring once and the leading ten covering just over 8%. Sequenced sample: PBMCs or T cells enriched from blood (not recorded which). All receptors derive from a woman aged 55-69 years who had recovered from COVID-19. The conserved cysteine and the conserved F or W are not part of the CDR3 here.

ASSRQGNEQF,TRBJ2-1,TRBV5-1
ASSQVVMAGAHYNEQF,TRBJ2-1,TRBV4-1
ASSLTVFTEAF,TRBJ1-1,TRBV12-3/TRBV12-4
ASSPQVSNTEAF,TRBJ1-1,TRBV5-1
ASSLEGEGGNTEAF,TRBJ1-1,TRBV5-1
ASSSTGRNQPQH,TRBJ1-5,TRBV19
ASKPGQGPGTEAF,TRBJ1-1,TRBV5-1
ASSERDFLGGEQY,TRBJ2-7,TRBV2
ASSRQGKSQPQH,TRBJ1-5,TRBV3-1/TRBV3-2
ASSPPRSREAEGAKNIQY,TRBJ2-4,TRBV18
ASSLSGGILYGYT,TRBJ1-2,TRBV28
ASSAPKGLWQY,TRBJ2-7,TRBV5-6
ASRNQGGGNQPQH,TRBJ1-5,TRBV2
ASSKTGVGEKLF,TRBJ1-4,TRBV7-2
ASRTRDNSNSPLH,TRBJ1-6,TRBV19
ASSFTTGEKLF,TRBJ1-4,TRBV19
ASSQERGFNQPQH,TRBJ1-5,TRBV19
ASKTSGGAETQY,TRBJ2-5,TRBV3-1/TRBV3-2
ASSVVSGSVQY,TRBJ2-7,TRBV9
ASRPRGQGYTEAF,TRBJ1-1,TRBV12-2
AISEGGEVGYT,TRBJ1-2,TRBV10-3
ATSDPGTGDGYT,TRBJ1-2,TRBV24-1
ASNGRLGPITKRYEQY,TRBJ2-7,TRBV2
ASRGQGGVNEKLF,TRBJ1-4,TRBV2
ASSVDLDQPQH,TRBJ1-5,TRBV9
ATSDLPGTGELF,TRBJ2-2,TRBV24-1
AIQAGSIHGYT,TRBJ1-2,TRBV10-3
ASSVEDNLLARRGYT,TRBJ1-2,TRBV9
ASSNRGPNGGYT,TRBJ1-2,TRBV3-1/TRBV3-2
ASSYRSNEKLF,TRBJ1-4,TRBV6-5
ASSPPTGTGYQPQH,TRBJ1-5,TRBV7-8
ASSLGAGSSYEQY,TRBJ2-7,TRBV5-1
ASSLDYPPAH,TRBJ2-3,TRBV11-2
ASSFGSQETQY,TRBJ2-5,TRBV28
ASSIDRGGDTGELF,TRBJ2-2,TRBV4-2
ASVGTGNQPQH,TRBJ1-5,TRBV2
ASRLTANYGYT,TRBJ1-2,TRBV11-2
ASSLNLAGANNEQF,TRBJ2-1,TRBV5-1
ASSSLSGGGEQY,TRBJ2-7,TRBV11-2
ATEETGGAGNEQF,TRBJ2-1,TRBV10-3
ASRLAGGYGYT,TRBJ1-2,TRBV19
ASSSMDSNNEQF,TRBJ2-1,TRBV5-1